This T cell receptor (beta chain) emerged from a study of blood T cell repertoires in COVID-19. Overall study: Sites in the United States, Italy and Spain provided acute and convalescent COVID-19 samples. The analysed material was cDNA or gDNA that came from T cells, B-cell-depleted T cells, or PBMCs.

Using immunoSEQ multiplex PCR, the repertoire was profiled, and TCRdb retains in-frame clones only, with some absent. This table holds approximately 44,000 clones, 92% found once. V lost 5 bases to trimming and J lost 2 bases; unmatched junction nucleotides: 4. The CDR3 totals 14 residues. Per germline, CDR1 SGHRS and CDR2 YFSETQ. This TCR was recovered from a human donor in a cohort sampled during active COVID-19. The sequenced material came from peripheral blood. V and J are TRBV5-1 and TRBJ2-7; 10 bases align to TRBD1. The CDR3 DNA reads TGCGCCAGCAGTCACGGACAGGGGGCCTACGAGCAGTACTTC. It yields the protein CASSHGQGAYEQYF.